This TCR beta chain stems from a study of regulatory T cells in long-lasting Graves disease. Time point defined: newly diagnosed GD, antithyroid drugs for less than 3 months. Extracted RNA from PBMCs served as the source of the TCR library. Combining iRepertoire HTBI primers with Arm-PCR of CDR3 regions, the authors built TCR beta libraries. MiXCR, run by TCRdb on the multiplex PCR reads, gives a single entry per CDR3 protein. The sample carries 400,000 to 450,000 distinct CDR3 sequences, 15% recorded once. This clonotype occurred many times. This CDR3 spans 14 amino acids. Looked up from germline, CDR1 is MDHEN and CDR2 is SYDVKM. V gave up 5 bases and J gave up 12 bases; unmatched junction bases: 10. The sample was also linked to a second study, of T cells in Graves' hyperthyroidism and ophthalmopathy.

The chain recombines TRBV28 with TRBJ2-7, with 13 positions matching TRBD2. The TCR comes from a woman aged 25 to 39 with Graves disease. The source was peripheral blood mononuclear cells (PBMCs), collected at new diagnosis, from a patient treated with antithyroid drugs. The CDR3 nucleotides are TGTGCCAGCAGTCTCCCCGGGACTAGCGGGACGTGGTACTTC. Translated, it gives CASSLPGTSGTWYF.